The clone carrying this T cell receptor beta chain showed up just a few times. The target antigen is unknown. TCRdb reprocessed the reads with MiXCR, giving one entry per CDR3 protein. The top ten hold 15% to 20% of the sample, which has hundreds of thousands of distinct CDR3 sequences, approximately 22% seen once. The CDR3 has 13 residues. V lost 6 bases and J lost 0; bases outside the gene matches: 4. Germline values: CDR1 DFQATT, CDR2 SNEGSKA (reference sequence). This specimen belongs to a study of T cell repertoires in cytomegalovirus infection. The wider study: CMV infection together with matching HLA type was indicated by public TCR beta signatures.

Study observations and caveats: It was HLA-C-restricted CMV-specific TCR beta clonotypes that dominated the response ex vivo. Public TCR beta family frequency separated CMV-and-HLA carriers, including in an independent cohort.

This TCR was sampled from a human donor in good health (CMV status not recorded). Some clones in this sample may be carry-over from other donors' samples. The sequencing sample was made of CD8+ T cells from PBMCs. The chain uses TRBV20-1 and TRBJ2-7; TRBD1 agrees at 8 bases. For the CDR3, the DNA is TGCAGTGCCGGGACAGGTAACTCCTACGAGCAGTACTTC. Encoded protein: CSAGTGNSYEQYF.